These 22 T cell receptor beta chains originate from one sample sequenced in a study of T cell responses to AZD1222 COVID-19 vaccine. Repertoires were generated with immunoSEQ multiplex PCR, while TCRdb's copy carries only in-frame clones and drops some. The sample has 200,000 to 250,000 clones, 90% to 95% seen once. Sample: peripheral blood, taken 28 days after the second dose of the MenACWY control vaccine. Receptors originate from an adult who received the MenACWY meningococcal vaccine as a control.

This chain links TRBV7-9 with TRBJ1-2, with TRBD1 matching over 7 bases. There are 12 residues in the CDR3. V lost 2 bases, J lost 8 bases, and 2 bases stayed unmatched. CDR1 is SEHNR and CDR2 is FQNEAQ in the germline V gene (reference sequence). CDR3 coding DNA: TGTGCCAGCAGCTTAAACAGGGGAGGCTACACCTTC. This gives the protein CASSLNRGGYTF.

The chain recombines TRBV6-2 or TRBV6-3 with TRBJ2-1; a possible D gene is TRBD2 (5 bases). The length of the CDR3 is 13 residues. Trimming shortened V by 6 bases and J by 6 bases, and 12 bases separated the two germline ends. From germline, CDR1 is MNHEY and CDR2 SVGEGT. CDR3 loop: CASSRDPLNEQFF. Here the CDR3 DNA reads TGTGCCAGCAGCCGGGATCCCCTCAATGAGCAGTTCTTC.

DNA for the CDR3: TGTGCCAGCAGACGGGGAGTAGGCAAAAACATTCAGTACTTC. It specifies CASRRGVGKNIQYF. The chain is built from TRBV21-1 and TRBJ2-4; the table's D gene call, TRBD2, was not cross checked with the DNA. TRBV21-1 is given as a pseudogene. The CDR3 is 14 residues long.

The V call is TRBV11-1, the J call TRBJ2-7; 7 positions match TRBD2. Germline V gene sequence: CDR1 SGHAT, CDR2 FQDESV (reference sequence). The CDR3 sequence is 16 residues long. J lost 1 base, V lost 2 bases, and 8 bases had no gene match. Here the CDR3 DNA reads TGTGCCAGCAGCTTATTATCCGCTAGCGGATCCTACGAGCAGTACTTC. Translation: CASSLLSASGSYEQYF.

The gene calls are TRBV27 and TRBJ2-3; weak D call: TRBD2 (6 bases). CDR1 and CDR2 from the germline V gene are MNHEY and SMNVEV (reference sequence). The length of the CDR3 is 14 residues. Trimming shortened V by 5 bases and J by 2 bases, and 11 bases separated the two germline ends. The CDR3 DNA sequence: TGTGCCAGCAGTCTCGGGAGTCCCACAGATACGCAGTATTTT. It specifies CASSLGSPTDTQYF.

The V and J genes are TRBV18 and TRBJ2-1, with TRBD2 identical over 15 bases. This CDR3 contains 15 residues. The V and J ends lost 3 bases and 6 bases, in that order; junction bases with no gene match: 0. Germline V CDR1 and CDR2: KGHSH, LQKENI. The CDR3 nucleotides read TGTGCCAGCTCACCGGGACTAGCGGGAGGCAATGAGCAGTTCTTC. This sequence encodes CASSPGLAGGNEQFF. The variable domain in full, completed from reference TRBV18 and TRBJ2-1, reads NAGVMQNPRHLVRRRGQEARLRCSPMKGHSHVYWYRQLPEEGLKFMVYLQKENIIDESGMPKERFSAEFPKEGPSILRIQQVVRGDSAAYFCASSPGLAGGNEQFFGPGTRLTVL.

In its sample, this clone was seen once. The gene calls are TRBV6-5 and TRBJ1-2; 8 bases align to TRBD1. The CDR3 totals 14 residues. V lost 6 bases and J lost 3; bases outside the gene matches: 6. Germline V CDR1 and CDR2: MNHEY, SVGAGI. In nucleotides, the CDR3 is TGTGCCAGCAGCAGGGGGCAGTGGGACTATGGCTACACCTTC. Protein: CASSRGQWDYGYTF.

This rearrangement joins TRBV4-3 to TRBJ2-4; D unclear. Trimming took off 3 bases at V and 1 base at J, with 10 bases between the two ends. Germline V gene lookup returns CDR1 LGHNA and CDR2 YSLEER. The CDR3 is made up of 15 amino acids. For the CDR3, the DNA is TGCGCCAGCAGCCAGGGTGTCCTCGCCAAAAACATTCAGTACTTC. Its protein product is CASSQGVLAKNIQYF.

The V gene is TRBV7-6, the J gene TRBJ2-7; perhaps TRBD2 as D (6 bases). V lost 1 base, J lost 0 bases, and 13 bases lay in between. The V gene's germline CDR1 is SGHVS and CDR2 FNYEAQ. The CDR3 is made up of 16 amino acids. The CDR3: CASSLVSGGNSYEQYF. The CDR3 DNA reads as TGTGCCAGCAGCTTAGTTTCCGGGGGTAACTCCTACGAGCAGTACTTC.

In this sample, this clone turned up once. This chain joins TRBV28 and TRBJ2-3; D ambiguous. Deletions cut 1 base from V and 6 bases from J, with 8 bases between. The CDR3 sequence is 13 residues long. CDR1 is MDHEN and CDR2 is SYDVKM in the germline V gene. The CDR3 sequence: CASSLYREDTQYF. In DNA, the CDR3 is TGTGCCAGCAGTTTATATCGAGAGGATACGCAGTATTTT.

This chain connects TRBV3-1 (or the pseudogene TRBV3-2) to TRBJ1-3, with D unresolved. V was clipped by 0 bases and J by 0 bases, with 6 bases between them. The CDR3 consists of 15 residues. Germline V CDR1 and CDR2: LGHDT, YNNKEL (reference sequence). As DNA, the CDR3 is TGTGCCAGCAGCCAAGATTCCAACTCTGGAAACACCATATATTTT. Translated, it gives CASSQDSNSGNTIYF.

The chain is built from TRBV7-8 and TRBJ1-4; tentative D call: TRBD1 (6 bases). Trimming took off 1 base at V and 3 bases at J, with 9 bases between the two ends. This CDR3 spans 15 amino acids. The germline CDR1 and CDR2 sequences are SGHVS and FQNEAQ. The CDR3 protein is CASSLGGGANEKLFF. As DNA, the CDR3 is TGTGCCAGCAGCTTAGGAGGGGGAGCTAATGAAAAACTGTTTTTT.

The V and J genes are TRBV5-6 and TRBJ1-5; 7 bases agree with TRBD1. Trimming removed 5 bases from V and 1 base from J; junction bases left unmatched: 6. This CDR3 has 15 residues. CDR1 is SGHDT and CDR2 is YYEEEE in the germline V gene. CDR3 in DNA: TGTGCCAGCAGTTACCAGGGGGGAAGCAATCAGCCCCAGCATTTT. This codes for CASSYQGGSNQPQHF.

The chain carries TRBV7-9 and TRBJ1-1; D might be TRBD1 (5 bases). The CDR3 spans 15 residues. The germline V gene has CDR1 SEHNR and CDR2 FQNEAQ (reference sequence). Trimming pared 5 bases from V and 3 bases from J, leaving 16 bases between. The CDR3 loop is CASSRQRGGDTEAFF. The DNA for the CDR3 is TGTGCCAGCAGCCGTCAGAGGGGAGGAGACACTGAAGCTTTCTTT.

V and J are TRBV27 and TRBJ2-5, with 8 nucleotides matching TRBD2. Germline CDR1 and CDR2: MNHEY and SMNVEV (reference sequence). With V trimmed by 7 bases and J by 4 bases, 5 bases remained unmatched. CDR3 length: 13 residues. CDR3 sequence: CASILGGGETQYF. The CDR3 bases are TGTGCCAGCATCCTCGGGGGGGGAGAGACCCAGTACTTC.

This chain uses TRBV5-4 with TRBJ2-7; 9 bases agree with TRBD2. V was pared by 0 bases and J by 2 bases, with 3 bases of the junction left unmatched. The CDR3 spans 15 residues. Germline lookup yields CDR1 SGHNT and CDR2 YYREEE (reference sequence). CDR3 nucleotides: TGTGCCAGCAGCTTGGGCGGGGGGGAGGCCTACGAGCAGTACTTC. Amino acids: CASSLGGGEAYEQYF. Complete variable domain (other parts from reference TRBV5-4 and TRBJ2-7): ETGVTQSPTHLIKTRGQQVTLRCSSQSGHNTVSWYQQALGQGPQFIFQYYREEENGRGNFPPRFSGLQFPNYSSELNVNALELDDSALYLCASSLGGGEAYEQYFGPGTRLTVT.

The chain couples TRBV19 to TRBJ2-7; 8 bases align to TRBD2. Germline V gives CDR1 LNHDA, CDR2 SQIVND (reference sequence). The CDR3 has 13 residues. V dropped 7 bases and J dropped 0; count of bases not matched to a gene: 2. The CDR3 spells CASTGGASYEQYF. In DNA form, the CDR3 reads TGTGCCAGTACGGGGGGGGCCTCCTACGAGCAGTACTTC.

V usage is TRBV18 and J usage is TRBJ2-5, with 8 positions matching TRBD1. The V and J ends lost 3 bases and 5 bases, in that order; junction bases with no gene match: 11. CDR1 KGHSH and CDR2 LQKENI come from the germline V gene. The CDR3 contains 16 residues. As DNA, the CDR3 is TGTGCCAGCTCACCTTCGCCCCGGACAGGGCAGGAGACCCAGTACTTC. It codes for CASSPSPRTGQETQYF.

The chain employs TRBV5-6 and TRBJ2-7; 7 bases align to TRBD1. The V gene end was trimmed by 7 bases and the J gene end by 7 bases; junction bases not matched to a gene: 11. The CDR3 runs 13 residues. Germline V lookup: CDR1 SGHDT, CDR2 YYEEEE. This chain's CDR3 is CASRLGRGLEQYF. As DNA, the CDR3 is TGTGCCAGCCGGTTAGGCAGGGGGTTGGAGCAGTACTTC.

The chain is built from TRBV19 and TRBJ1-3; D may be TRBD1 (6 bases). From germline, CDR1 is LNHDA and CDR2 SQIVND (reference sequence). Trimming pared 10 bases from V and 0 bases from J, leaving 16 bases between. The CDR3 consists of 15 residues. Here the CDR3 reads CATQGSSGSGNTIYF. The CDR3 DNA reads TGTGCCACCCAGGGGAGTAGTGGCTCTGGAAACACCATATATTTT.

This clone showed up just a few times. The DNA for the CDR3 is TGTGCCAGCAGCTGGAGGACAGGGTTCACCGGGGAGCTGTTTTTT. The encoded protein is CASSWRTGFTGELFF. The chain carries TRBV3-1 (or the pseudogene TRBV3-2) and TRBJ2-2; 8 bases are a match to TRBD1. Unmatched junction bases numbered 6, after V lost 5 bases and J lost 4 bases. This CDR3 has 15 residues. CDR1 LGHDT and CDR2 YNNKEL come from the germline V gene (reference sequence).

The chain uses TRBV7-2 and TRBJ1-4, with 8 bases matching TRBD1. Trimming removed 4 bases from V and 3 bases from J; junction bases left unmatched: 10. The CDR3 is 17 amino acids. Germline V gives CDR1 SGHTA, CDR2 FQGNSA. For the CDR3, the DNA is TGTGCCAGCAGCTCTAGGACAGGGATGATAGCTAATGAAAAACTGTTTTTT. Residues: CASSSRTGMIANEKLFF. The entire variable domain, with the rest obtained from reference TRBV7-2 and TRBJ1-4, is as follows: GAGVSQSPSNKVTEKGKDVELRCDPISGHTALYWYRQSLGQGLEFLIYFQGNSAPDKSGLPSDRFSAERTGGSVSTLTIQRTQQEDSAVYLCASSSRTGMIANEKLFFGSGTQLSVL.